Listed below are T cell receptor beta chains from one sample, sequenced in a study of T cells in Graves' hyperthyroidism and ophthalmopathy. Each CDR3 protein gets one entry after TCRdb re-called the multiplex PCR reads with MiXCR. This table has 450,000 to 650,000 distinct CDR3 sequences, about 15% appearing once. Sequencing was done on a sample of blood. These TCRs come from a woman between 18 and 30 years old with Graves' ophthalmopathy. CDR3s include the opening cysteine and the closing phenylalanine or tryptophan. The order of the fields is V gene, CDR3 protein.

TRBV9	CASSVEAGGLETQYF
TRBV5-5	CASSLGRNSGRRGNEQFF
TRBV6-1	CASSEGQGNTEAFF
TRBV13	CASSGGWEEAFF
TRBV12-3/TRBV12-4	CASSLGGGREYF
TRBV7-3	CASSPLGGGLAGLPDTQYF
TRBV28	CASSSYREEADTQYF
TRBV13	CASSVAGRRDIQYF
TRBV13	CASSLSRVGQTQYF
TRBV5-1	CASSSWTDFTEAFF
TRBV6-1	CASQTSGDFYNEQFF
TRBV28	CASSLQGGITPLHF
TRBV27	CASSGLEDFEQFF
TRBV30	CAWSEDRAAFF
TRBV7-3	CASSHGQGEGYTF
TRBV27	CASLDREETEAFF
TRBV14	CASSRTAGNYNEQFF
TRBV20-1	CSARSAGQGVETSGGPSGETQYF
TRBV4-1	CASSQVTANEQFF
TRBV20-1	CSATPPQGWGQPQHF
TRBV29-1	CSVEPPPGRPSNEQFF
TRBV5-6	CASSLSMGIVTEAFF
TRBV5-1	CASGGLAGKEQYF
TRBV15	CATSRSPGSEETQYF
TRBV20-1	CSARDSGSGYEQYF
TRBV14	CASSQGGHQETQYF
TRBV19	CASRMGQGRNGYTF
TRBV2	CASRREGDLLTGELFF
TRBV12-3/TRBV12-4	CASSLGTGYTGNTIYF
TRBV3-1	CASSPNPGLAGETQYF
TRBV6-1	CASSSGVTNEKLFF
TRBV30	CAWIPGDRQRIRQYF